Shown below are 27 T cell receptor beta chains from a single sample sequenced in a study of T cell clones after liver transplantation. Produced via immunoSEQ multiplex PCR; TCRdb's table is partial and in-frame only. Of tens of thousands of clones listed, approximately 77% are singletons. Here the sequenced sample was CD4+ T cells from blood, taken at the 22-month timepoint. The receptors originated from a human patient who received a liver transplant. Some T cells may be graft donor cells.

This chain connects TRBV7-9 to TRBJ1-2; a weak D match, TRBD1 (6 bases). The CDR3 spans 15 residues. The V and J ends lost 7 bases and 6 bases respectively, with 21 bases between them. CDR1 is SEHNR and CDR2 is FQNEAQ in the germline V gene (reference sequence). CDR3 loop: CASTLRVEGGDGYTF. The CDR3 region has the DNA TGTGCCAGCACCCTAAGGGTTGAGGGGGGCGATGGCTACACCTTC.

This clone was detected only once. The chain couples TRBV11-3 to TRBJ2-1; the match to TRBD1 covers 12 bases. Germline CDR1 SGHNT, CDR2 YENEEA. CDR3 length equals 15 residues. Germline trimming cut 1 base from V and 9 bases from J; bases unmatched to any gene: 4. The CDR3 loop reads CASSLVGQGAFEQFF. CDR3 in DNA: TGTGCCAGCAGCTTAGTGGGACAGGGGGCGTTTGAGCAGTTCTTC.

A few counts support this clone. The genes are TRBV30 and TRBJ2-2; D call uncertain. Germline lookup yields CDR1 GTSNPN and CDR2 SVGIG (reference sequence). Trimming cost V 0 bases and J 6 bases, with 8 bases left between them. CDR3 size: 13 residues. As DNA, the CDR3 is TGTGCCTGGAGTGTATACCGGGCCGGGGAGCTGTTTTTT. Translation gives CAWSVYRAGELFF.

The J gene is TRBJ2-4, the V gene TRBV19; D is undetermined. This CDR3 is 15 amino acids long. With 5 bases removed from V and 6 bases from J, the gap between germline ends came to 17 bases. Germline CDR1 LNHDA, CDR2 SQIVND (reference sequence). CDR3 nucleotide sequence: TGTGCCAGTAGTCCCCCCGAGGTTTTAGGAAACATTCAGTACTTC. Its translation: CASSPPEVLGNIQYF.

This rearrangement joins TRBV19 to TRBJ1-2; 8 nucleotides agree with TRBD1. Germline V gene sequence: CDR1 LNHDA, CDR2 SQIVND (reference sequence). The CDR3 runs 15 residues. The V gene end was trimmed by 4 bases and the J gene end by 4 bases; junction bases not matched to a gene: 8. CDR3 sequence (DNA): TGTGCCAGTAGTAACCAACAGGGGGTCCGCTATGGCTACACCTTC. It is translated as CASSNQQGVRYGYTF.

The chain employs TRBV7-2 and TRBJ2-7, with 7 bases aligning to TRBD1. The germline CDR1 and CDR2 sequences are SGHTA and FQGNSA. V lost 5 bases to trimming and J lost 9 bases; unmatched junction nucleotides: 16. CDR3 size: 15 residues. In DNA, the CDR3 is TGTGCCAGCAGCGAGGGGGCAGGGTCGGGCGTGCGGCAGTACTTC. Its protein product is CASSEGAGSGVRQYF.

The V and J genes are TRBV5-4 and TRBJ1-5; a weak D match, TRBD1 (6 bases). The germline gives CDR1 SGHNT, CDR2 YYREEE (reference sequence). V shed 0 bases and J shed 4 bases, with 14 bases lying between them. CDR3 length: 16 residues. The CDR3 loop is CASSLGGPLDNQPQHF. For the CDR3, the DNA is TGTGCCAGCAGCTTGGGGGGGCCGTTGGATAATCAGCCCCAGCATTTT.

The chain combines TRBV5-1 with TRBJ2-3; a weak D match, TRBD1 (7 bases). There are 16 residues in the CDR3. V shed 4 bases and J shed 4 bases, with 19 bases lying between them. Germline V CDR1 and CDR2: SGHRS, YFSETQ. CDR3 loop: CASSDTRQGGADTQYF. As DNA, the CDR3 is TGCGCCAGCAGCGACACGCGGCAGGGGGGCGCAGATACGCAGTATTTT. Drawing the rest from reference TRBV5-1 and TRBJ2-3, the complete variable domain is KAGVTQTPRYLIKTRGQQVTLSCSPISGHRSVSWYQQTPGQGLQFLFEYFSETQRNKGNFPGRFSGRQFSNSRSEMNVSTLELGDSALYLCASSDTRQGGADTQYFGPGTRLTVL.

The V call is TRBV28, the J call TRBJ2-1, with 8 bases matching TRBD1. V trimming: 6 bases; J trimming: 2 bases; junction bases outside the gene matches: 6. CDR3 length: 15 amino acids. Looked up from germline, CDR1 is MDHEN and CDR2 is SYDVKM. The CDR3 protein is CASRLPTGAYNEQFF. CDR3 DNA sequence: TGTGCCAGCAGACTCCCGACAGGGGCCTACAATGAGCAGTTCTTC.

The rearrangement joins TRBV25-1 to TRBJ1-4; TRBD1 matches at 7 bases. This CDR3 region has 15 residues. The trim removed 0 bases at V and 5 bases at J, leaving 3 bases unmatched. Germline CDR1 reads MGHDK; CDR2 reads SYGVNS. The CDR3 sequence: CASSEYWGQNEKLFF. The CDR3 nucleotides read TGTGCCAGCAGTGAATACTGGGGACAGAATGAAAAACTGTTTTTT.

The J gene is TRBJ2-5, the V gene TRBV4-2; the match to TRBD2 covers 9 bases. Per the germline V gene, CDR1 is LGHNA and CDR2 is YNFKEQ. This CDR3 spans 16 amino acids. The V segment lost 0 bases and the J segment 4 bases; nucleotides outside the gene matches: 6. The chain's CDR3 is CASSQDSSGDLETQYF. The CDR3 coding sequence is TGTGCCAGCAGCCAAGACTCTAGCGGGGATCTAGAGACCCAGTACTTC.

CDR3 nucleotides: TGTGCCAGCAGCCAAGATCAAATGAGACCGAGCTACGAGCAGTACTTC. Amino acid sequence: CASSQDQMRPSYEQYF. The V gene is TRBV14, the J gene TRBJ2-7; D is undetermined. Per germline, CDR1 SGHDN and CDR2 FVKESK. The CDR3 is 16 residues long. V was shortened by 0 bases and J by 3 bases, with 15 bases between the two germline ends.

This clone was detected once. The J gene is TRBJ2-1, the V gene TRBV20-1; D uncertain. Germline values: CDR1 DFQATT, CDR2 SNEGSKA (reference sequence). V lost 3 bases, J lost 11 bases, and 8 bases lay in between. The CDR3 loop spans 10 amino acids. The CDR3 reads CSASRQKQFF. The CDR3 DNA sequence: TGCAGTGCTAGCCGGCAGAAGCAGTTCTTC.

This clone has just a few counts. The chain couples TRBV29-1 to TRBJ1-2; 11 bases match TRBD1. The CDR3 has 15 residues. V lost 6 bases to trimming and J lost 0 bases; unmatched junction nucleotides: 6. Germline CDR1 SQVTM, CDR2 ANQGSEA. The DNA for the CDR3 is TGCAGCGTCCCCGGGACAGGGGGTGCTAACTATGGCTACACCTTC. This sequence encodes CSVPGTGGANYGYTF.

This chain connects TRBV5-6 to TRBJ2-7; perhaps TRBD2 as D (6 bases). Between the trimmed V and J ends, which lost 1 base and 7 bases, there was a span of 18 bases. The germline gives CDR1 SGHDT, CDR2 YYEEEE. The CDR3 spans 15 residues. For the CDR3, the DNA is TGTGCCAGCAGCTTGCCGGGACTCCGTCCGGGAGAGCAGTACTTC. It is translated as CASSLPGLRPGEQYF.

J is TRBJ1-6 and V is TRBV30; 9 nucleotides line up with TRBD1. Looked up from germline, CDR1 is GTSNPN and CDR2 is SVGIG (reference sequence). The CDR3 length is 16 residues. V shed 4 bases and J 0 bases; nucleotides not matched to a gene: 4. CDR3 protein: CAWTLTGGSYNSPLHF. For the CDR3, the DNA is TGTGCCTGGACCTTGACAGGGGGCTCCTATAATTCACCCCTCCACTTT. The full variable domain, with the rest looked up from reference TRBV30 and TRBJ1-6, is SQTIHQWPATLVQPVGSPLSLECTVEGTSNPNLYWYRQAAGRGLQLLFYSVGIGQISSEVPQNLSASRPQDRQFILSSKKLLLSDSGFYLCAWTLTGGSYNSPLHFGNGTRLTVT.

In nucleotides, the CDR3 is TGTGCCAGCAGCTTGGAGGACAGGGGGCCCGGCTACACCTTC. This codes for CASSLEDRGPGYTF. The chain couples TRBV5-5 to TRBJ1-2, with 11 bases aligning to TRBD1. J gave up 8 bases and V 0 bases, and 3 bases lay outside the gene matches. This CDR3 spans 14 amino acids. Germline CDR1 SGHKS, CDR2 YYEKEE (reference sequence).

This clone was detected only once. The V and J genes are TRBV9 and TRBJ1-3, with a weak D call TRBD1 (5 bases). CDR3 length: 15 residues. V gave up 0 bases and J gave up 3 bases, with 10 bases separating them. The germline CDR1 and CDR2 sequences are SGDLS and YYNGEE. CDR3 sequence (DNA): TGTGCCAGCAGCGTAGGGGGCGCCGATGGAAACACCATATATTTT. This gives the protein CASSVGGADGNTIYF.

This clone came up many times. This chain joins TRBV5-4 and TRBJ1-3; the D gene is possibly TRBD1 (5 bases). Germline V gives CDR1 SGHNT, CDR2 YYREEE (reference sequence). The CDR3 is 17 residues long. The germline V and J ends were trimmed by 3 bases and 0 bases, with 16 bases remaining between them. The DNA of the CDR3 is TGTGCCAGCAGCTGGGCCGGAGGGGCCTTCTCTGGAAACACCATATATTTT. It is translated as CASSWAGGAFSGNTIYF.

J is TRBJ1-1 and V is TRBV10-3; D is unclear. The CDR3 extends over 12 amino acids. Germline V CDR1 and CDR2: ENHRY, SYGVKD. V gave up 3 bases and J gave up 8 bases, with 10 bases separating them. CDR3 residues: CAISEPGREAFF. The CDR3 DNA is TGTGCCATCAGTGAACCGGGAAGAGAAGCTTTCTTT.

The chain couples TRBV2 to TRBJ1-6, with D unresolved. There are 13 residues in the CDR3. CDR1 and CDR2 (germline): SNHLY, FYNNEI. V was trimmed by 6 bases and J by 10 bases, leaving 13 bases between them. Written as DNA, the CDR3 is TGTGCCAGCAGCCCCCTCAGGAACTCACCCCTCCACTTT. It encodes CASSPLRNSPLHF.

This clone appeared a few times. V is TRBV30 and J is TRBJ1-1; D not certain. The ends were cut back, 3 bases at V and 0 bases at J, with 8 bases in the middle. CDR1 is GTSNPN, CDR2 SVGIG, per germline (reference sequence). The length of the CDR3 is 13 residues. The CDR3 loop reads CAWRAKMNTEAFF. The CDR3 coding sequence is TGTGCCTGGAGGGCAAAGATGAACACTGAAGCTTTCTTT.

V and J are TRBV5-4 and TRBJ1-5; D unresolved. Germline V gene data show CDR1 as SGHNT and CDR2 as YYREEE (reference sequence). Trimming took 4 bases from V and 3 from J, leaving 11 bases between them. CDR3 size: 14 residues. The DNA of the CDR3 is TGTGCCAGCAGCAGTGACGGTTACAATCAGCCCCAGCATTTT. Its protein product is CASSSDGYNQPQHF.

The chain employs TRBV6-5 and TRBJ1-2; TRBD1 is a possible D gene (6 bases). The CDR3 totals 14 residues. Germline CDR1 MNHEY, CDR2 SVGAGI. Trimming shortened V by 2 bases and J by 5 bases, and 12 bases separated the two germline ends. The CDR3 DNA is TGTGCCAGCAGTTACGGCCTACAGGGATATGGCTACACCTTC. It encodes CASSYGLQGYGYTF.

V and J are TRBV15 and TRBJ1-5; TRBD1 matches 7 bases. CDR1 and CDR2 (germline): LNHNV, YYDKDF (reference sequence). CDR3 length: 19 residues. V lost 0 bases and J lost 4; bases outside the gene matches: 15. The CDR3 sequence is CATSRDNQGGLLSNQPQHF. In DNA, the CDR3 is TGTGCCACCAGCAGAGATAACCAGGGGGGACTTTTAAGTAATCAGCCCCAGCATTTT.

The rearrangement uses TRBV27 and TRBJ2-7, with TRBD2 identical over 7 bases. Germline V lookup: CDR1 MNHEY, CDR2 SMNVEV (reference sequence). The length of the CDR3 is 14 residues. The V gene end was trimmed by 6 bases and the J gene end by 1 base; junction bases not matched to a gene: 6. CDR3 region: CASSMGGLSYEQYF. The CDR3 nucleotides read TGTGCCAGCAGCATGGGGGGGTTGTCCTACGAGCAGTACTTC.

This clone was counted a single time. Germline is not matched at one junction end, which may reflect a read error. V gene TRBV18 combines with J gene TRBJ1-1; D is ambiguous. CDR1 is KGHSH, CDR2 LQKENI, per germline. The CDR3 has 12 amino acids. CDR3 protein: CSSSGSNTEAFF. For the CDR3, the DNA is TGTTCCAGCTCGGGATCGAACACTGAAGCTTTCTTT.